This paragraph reports one TCR beta chain. The data were obtained in a study of T cells in Graves' hyperthyroidism and ophthalmopathy. Amplification of TCR beta CDR3 regions used RNA as the template. TCR CDR3 regions were first amplified by RT-PCR with HTBI primers. TCRdb reprocessed the multiplex PCR reads with MiXCR, giving one entry per CDR3 protein. The profile shows around 400,000 distinct CDR3 sequences, roughly 25% of them singletons. The CDR3 has 14 amino acids. Germline CDR1 is MDHEN and CDR2 is SYDVKM. V lost 7 bases and J lost 0; bases outside the gene matches: 4. V and J are TRBV28 and TRBJ1-1; the match to TRBD1 covers 8 bases. This TCR was sampled from a man aged 50-59 years with Graves' hyperthyroidism. Sequences were obtained from blood. The CDR3 bases are TGTGCCAGCACTAGCAGGGGGCTGAACACTGAAGCTTTCTTT. Amino acids: CASTSRGLNTEAFF.